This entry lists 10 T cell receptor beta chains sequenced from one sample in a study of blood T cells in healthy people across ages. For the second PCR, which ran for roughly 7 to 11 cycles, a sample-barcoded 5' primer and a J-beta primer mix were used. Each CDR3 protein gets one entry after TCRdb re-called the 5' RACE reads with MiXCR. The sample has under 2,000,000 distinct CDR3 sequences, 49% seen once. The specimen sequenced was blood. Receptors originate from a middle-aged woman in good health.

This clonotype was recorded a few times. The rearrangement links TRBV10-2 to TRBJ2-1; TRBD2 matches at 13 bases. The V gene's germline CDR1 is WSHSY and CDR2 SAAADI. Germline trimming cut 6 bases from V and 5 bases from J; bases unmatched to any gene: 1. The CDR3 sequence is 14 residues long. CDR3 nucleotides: TGCGCCAGCAGGGGGACTAGCGGGAACAATGAGCAGTTCTTC. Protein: CASRGTSGNNEQFF.

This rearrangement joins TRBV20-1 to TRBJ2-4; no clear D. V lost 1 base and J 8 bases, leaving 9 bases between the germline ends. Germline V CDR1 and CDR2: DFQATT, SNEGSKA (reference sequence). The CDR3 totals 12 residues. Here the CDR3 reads CSARALVDIQYF. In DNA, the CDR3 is TGCAGTGCTAGAGCTCTAGTTGACATTCAGTACTTC.

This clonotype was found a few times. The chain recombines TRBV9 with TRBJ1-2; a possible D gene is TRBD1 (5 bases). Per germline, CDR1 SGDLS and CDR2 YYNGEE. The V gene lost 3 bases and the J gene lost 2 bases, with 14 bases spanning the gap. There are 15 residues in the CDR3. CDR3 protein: CASSASGTINYGYTF. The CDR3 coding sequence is TGTGCCAGCAGCGCCTCCGGGACGATCAACTATGGCTACACCTTC.

In nucleotides, the CDR3 is TGTGCCAGCAAAGGGGCGGGCAAAAACATTCAGTACTTC. Translation: CASKGAGKNIQYF. V gene TRBV28 combines with J gene TRBJ2-4; D is tentatively TRBD1 or TRBD2 (5 bases each). The V gene lost 7 bases and the J gene lost 3 bases, with 10 bases spanning the gap. This CDR3 is built from 13 residues. The germline V gene has CDR1 MDHEN and CDR2 SYDVKM. The complete variable domain, with remaining parts taken from reference TRBV28 and TRBJ2-4, reads DVKVTQSSRYLVKRTGEKVFLECVQDMDHENMFWYRQDPGLGLRLIYFSYDVKMKEKGDIPEGYSVSREKKERFSLILESASTNQTSMYLCASKGAGKNIQYFGAGTRLSVL.

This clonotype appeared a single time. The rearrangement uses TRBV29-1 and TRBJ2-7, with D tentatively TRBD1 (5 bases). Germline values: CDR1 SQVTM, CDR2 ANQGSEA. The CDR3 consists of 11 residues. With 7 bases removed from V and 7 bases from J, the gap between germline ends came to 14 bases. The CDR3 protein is CSDTGYSEQYF. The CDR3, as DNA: TGCAGCGATACAGGTTACAGTGAGCAGTACTTC.

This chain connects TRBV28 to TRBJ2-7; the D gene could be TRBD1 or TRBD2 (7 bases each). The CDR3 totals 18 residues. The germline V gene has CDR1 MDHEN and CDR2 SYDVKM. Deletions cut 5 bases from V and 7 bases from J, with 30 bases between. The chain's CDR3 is CASSPAGGVGISYNEQYF. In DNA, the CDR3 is TGTGCCAGCAGTCCGGCAGGGGGGGTTGGGATTTCCTACAATGAGCAGTACTTC.

This CDR3 reads CASNTGTGIHYEQYF. The CDR3 nucleotides read TGTGCCAGCAATACCGGGACAGGGATCCACTACGAGCAGTACTTC. The chain is built from TRBV12-3 or TRBV12-4 and TRBJ2-7, with TRBD1 matching over 9 bases. V dropped 7 bases and J dropped 3; count of bases not matched to a gene: 10. The CDR3 sequence is 15 residues long.

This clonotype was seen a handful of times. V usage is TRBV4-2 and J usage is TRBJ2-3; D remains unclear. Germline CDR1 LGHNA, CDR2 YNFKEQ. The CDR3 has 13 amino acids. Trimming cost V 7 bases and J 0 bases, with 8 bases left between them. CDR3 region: CASTIGSTDTQYF. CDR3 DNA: TGTGCCAGCACCATAGGGAGCACAGATACGCAGTATTTT.

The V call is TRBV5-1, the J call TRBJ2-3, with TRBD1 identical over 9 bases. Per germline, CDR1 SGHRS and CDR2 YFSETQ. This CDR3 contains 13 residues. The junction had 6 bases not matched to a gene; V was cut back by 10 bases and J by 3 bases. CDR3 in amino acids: CAGSDRGTDTQYF. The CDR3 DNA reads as TGCGCCGGCTCAGACAGGGGGACAGATACGCAGTATTTT. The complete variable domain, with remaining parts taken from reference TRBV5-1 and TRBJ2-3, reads KAGVTQTPRYLIKTRGQQVTLSCSPISGHRSVSWYQQTPGQGLQFLFEYFSETQRNKGNFPGRFSGRQFSNSRSEMNVSTLELGDSALYLCAGSDRGTDTQYFGPGTRLTVL.

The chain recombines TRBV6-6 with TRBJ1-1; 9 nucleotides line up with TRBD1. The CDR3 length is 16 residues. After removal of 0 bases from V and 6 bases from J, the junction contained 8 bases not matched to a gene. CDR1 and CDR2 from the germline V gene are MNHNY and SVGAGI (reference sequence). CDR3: CASSYSRTGVRAEAFF. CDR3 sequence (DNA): TGTGCCAGCAGTTACTCTCGGACAGGGGTAAGGGCTGAAGCTTTCTTT.